The T cell receptor (beta chain) under discussion was sequenced for a study of blood T cell repertoires in COVID-19 (dated by TCRdb to 2019 to 2021). About the investigation overall: Samples covering the acute and convalescent phases of COVID-19 were provided by collaborators in the United States, Italy and Spain. The prospective study material was composed of cDNA or gDNA derived from T cells, B-cell-depleted T cells, or PBMCs. The dataset comprised deeply sampled blood TCRbeta repertoires from subjects exposed to, actively infected with, or recovered from COVID-19. A freely available public database, intended as a resource for researchers studying the immune response to SARS-CoV-2, is where the repertoires were released. The samples were drawn from two sources: the first 160 participants of the ongoing ImmuneRACE study, and 1,200 or so subjects contributed by 6 global collaborators. The sample metadata nearly always contained a de-identified subject ID, COVID-19 status, age in years and sex. Where HLA class I and class II types were available, the types were taken from metadata supplied by the sample provider, not from assay-based typing.

The study at large found these results: The amount of clinical and demographic metadata varied by source and participant and was provided uncurated.

V lost 2 bases and J lost 0 bases; the stretch between them is 9 bases long. The CDR3 spans 14 residues, from the cysteine through the phenylalanine. This entry keeps only the CDR3 DNA: 42 bases, framed from base 1. The germline V gene (reference sequence) supplies CDR1 SGHNT and CDR2 YYREEE. Remarks on this clone: It lacks a known antigen. Within one base of it there is no much larger clone, and no base qualities were kept.

One collaborating source in Seattle enrolled patients during active infection and followed them longitudinally through the course of disease. Each collaborating institution followed its own protocols to collect whole blood in K2EDTA tubes. For TCRbeta analysis, collaborator samples were shipped as frozen whole blood, as isolated PBMCs, or as DNA extracted from either sample type. The immunoSEQ Assay, a bias-controlled multiplex PCR, was used to amplify TCRbeta CDR3 regions from genomic DNA. The study's processing was this. The number of nucleated cells in each sample was estimated from the amplification of reference gene primers within the assay. Sequence reads were collapsed and filtered to measure the absolute abundance of every unique TCRbeta CDR3 rearrangement. Productive Simpson clonality was computed per sample as the square root of Simpson's diversity index over productive rearrangements. This immuneACCESS table, as held by TCRdb, lists in-frame sequences with V and J called but not all clones. Of the missing ones, under half trace to an unresolved V gene in checked studies; the others have no known cause. The DNA gave D and trimming, while V, J and clone size come from that table. Present in this sample are around 190,000 clones, around nine tenths of which were seen just once. The ten largest clones capture 15% to 20% of the sample.

Sequenced sample: peripheral blood. This receptor was obtained from a man aged 45-65 years with COVID-19, enrolled during active disease. The rearranged segments are TRBV5-4 and TRBJ2-7, with the D segment identity uncertain. The CDR3 reads CASSFELSSYEQYF. The DNA sequence follows: TGTGCCAGCAGCTTCGAACTAAGCTCCTACGAGCAGTACTTC.